This TCR beta chain was sequenced for a study of identical twins. TCRdb itself ran the 5' RACE reads through MiXCR, one entry per CDR3 protein. The sample has 250,000 or so distinct CDR3 sequences, approximately 7.8% seen once. V lost 4 bases and J lost 4; bases outside the gene matches: 8. CDR3 length: 15 residues. Germline CDR1 is SGHVS and CDR2 is FNYEAQ. This clonotype showed up just a few times. This sample was shared with a second study, whose subject was yellow fever vaccine responses in identical twins.

The sequenced material came from CD8+ T cells sorted from blood. The chain is built from TRBV7-6 and TRBJ2-5; 8 bases map to TRBD2. The sequence was obtained from a woman between 18 and 29 years old in good health. CDR3 in DNA: TGTGCCAGCAGCTCGCCGGGGGGGCTGGTAGAGACCCAGTACTTC. Encoded protein: CASSSPGGLVETQYF.